These 3 T cell receptor beta chains were all obtained from the same sample, sequenced in a study of molecular identifiers for immune sequencing clone quantification. From the PCR reads, TCRdb called clonotypes with MiXCR, one entry per CDR3 protein. Of 70,000 to 90,000 distinct CDR3 sequences in the sample, 21% were seen once. The source material was naive CD8+ T cells from blood, with Jurkat cell RNA spiked in. Subset of the sample: FACS-sorted CD8+CD4-CCR7+CD45RA+ naive T cells. The origin of the receptors is a human donor in good health. Some libraries in this study had Jurkat cell RNA spiked in.

Worth noting for this clonotype: This may come from a read error, since a much larger clone is one base off. The chain is built from TRBV20-1 and TRBJ2-3, with D possibly TRBD1 on 5 matching bases. Judging by the DNA end, TRBJ1-5 fits better; the J call may be wrong. Germline V gene lookup returns CDR1 DFQATT and CDR2 SNEGSKA (reference sequence). The CDR3 sequence is 13 residues long. In DNA, the CDR3 is TGCAGTGCTAGTGGGACCGAGGAAGATACGCAGCATTTT. Its translation: CSASGTEEDTQHF.

This clonotype was counted ten times or more. The gene calls are TRBV12-3 or TRBV12-4 and TRBJ1-5; no definite D call. Trimming shortened V by 6 bases and J by 7 bases, and 16 bases separated the two germline ends. This CDR3 comprises 14 residues. CDR3 in DNA: TGTGCCAGCAGCCTTAGGGTCCCCGACCAGCCCCAGCATTTT. It codes for CASSLRVPDQPQHF.

This chain links TRBV6-1 with TRBJ2-7, with D unclear. V was cut by 7 bases and J by 3 bases, with 10 bases left in between. The CDR3 extends over 12 amino acids. Germline lookup yields CDR1 MNHNS and CDR2 SASEGT. The CDR3 DNA follows: TGTGCCAGCACCGGCCTTTTCTACGAGCAGTACTTC. Encoded protein: CASTGLFYEQYF.